A single sample is the source of the 14 T cell receptor beta chains below, sequenced in a study of blood T cells in healthy people across ages (dated by TCRdb to the mid-2010s). Libraries came from 5' RACE. The instrument was an Illumina HiSeq 2500. A second roughly 6 to 11 cycle PCR used a sample-barcoded 5' primer and a J-beta primer mix. In-frame beta chains were kept once TCRdb had trimmed the public reads at Q25 with fastp and called clones with MiXCR. CDR3 protein duplicates are merged, each entry listing the most common genes and DNA. The sample records more than 1,000,000 distinct CDR3 sequences, 25% of which are singletons. The top ten clonotypes cover around 0.7% of the sample. The same data also contributed to another study, on T cells of mothers and their children.

The source material was blood. The receptors were gathered from a girl aged 2-10 years in good health.

This sequence joins TRBV29-1 and TRBJ1-2; TRBD1 is a possible D gene (5 bases). The germline V gene encodes CDR1 SQVTM and CDR2 ANQGSEA. Trimming removed 5 bases at V and 2 bases at J, with 12 bases between. The CDR3 runs to 13 residues. The CDR3 loop is CSVRTSLNYGYTF. The CDR3, as DNA: TGCAGCGTTAGGACATCACTCAACTATGGCTACACCTTC. The variable domain in full, completed from reference TRBV29-1 and TRBJ1-2, reads SAVISQKPSRDICQRGTSLTIQCQVDSQVTMMFWYRQQPGQSLTLIATANQGSEATYESGFVIDKFPISRPNLTFSTLTVSNMSPEDSSIYLCSVRTSLNYGYTFGSGTRLTVV.

The genes are TRBV4-3 and TRBJ2-1; D call uncertain. Germline V gives CDR1 LGHNA, CDR2 YSLEER. This CDR3 has 14 residues. The V and J ends lost 2 bases and 8 bases respectively, with 13 bases between them. The CDR3 DNA sequence: TGCGCCAGCAGCCAATCCCAATACGTCGATGAGCAGTTCTTC. Amino acid sequence: CASSQSQYVDEQFF.

This clonotype has more than one count but fewer than ten. The chain combines TRBV29-1 with TRBJ1-1; D is unresolved. The germline V and J ends were trimmed by 6 bases and 7 bases, with 15 bases remaining between them. The V gene's germline CDR1 is SQVTM and CDR2 ANQGSEA. The CDR3 runs to 12 residues. CDR3 coding DNA: TGCAGCGTGGAGGGAGGAAAGAATGAAGCTTTCTTT. It yields the protein CSVEGGKNEAFF. The full variable domain, completed using reference TRBV29-1 and TRBJ1-1, is SAVISQKPSRDICQRGTSLTIQCQVDSQVTMMFWYRQQPGQSLTLIATANQGSEATYESGFVIDKFPISRPNLTFSTLTVSNMSPEDSSIYLCSVEGGKNEAFFGQGTRLTVV.

The rearrangement links TRBV6-5 to TRBJ1-2; 8 bases map to TRBD1. This CDR3 has 14 residues. V was pared by 3 bases and J by 4 bases, with 4 bases of the junction left unmatched. Germline values: CDR1 MNHEY, CDR2 SVGAGI. This chain's CDR3 is CASSYRQGSYGYTF. CDR3 nucleotides: TGTGCCAGCAGTTATAGACAGGGGAGCTATGGCTACACCTTC.

The V and J genes are TRBV2 and TRBJ2-1; 9 bases fit TRBD2. There are 15 residues in the CDR3. Losses at the gene ends were 3 bases for V and 7 bases for J; bases not matched to a gene: 7. Germline lookup yields CDR1 SNHLY and CDR2 FYNNEI. CDR3 sequence reads: CASSETLAGKNEQFF. In nucleotides, the CDR3 is TGTGCCAGCAGTGAGACTCTAGCGGGGAAAAATGAGCAGTTCTTC.

The table lists this clonotype with a few counts. The chain joins TRBV27 to TRBJ1-1, with unresolved D. Trimming took off 0 bases at V and 1 base at J, with 18 bases between the two ends. The CDR3 covers 18 residues. Germline CDR1 is MNHEY and CDR2 is SMNVEV (reference sequence). The CDR3 sequence is CASSLSIGYPMRNTEAFF. CDR3 bases: TGTGCCAGCAGTTTATCAATCGGATACCCAATGAGGAACACTGAAGCTTTCTTT.

There are a few counts of this clonotype. Germline and junction disagree at one end, which may indicate a read error. The V gene is TRBV27, the J gene TRBJ2-7, with D possibly TRBD2 on 6 matching bases. The germline V gene encodes CDR1 MNHEY and CDR2 SMNVEV (reference sequence). CDR3 size: 15 residues. CDR3 sequence reads: CASSFPGTRPYEQYF. The CDR3 nucleotides are TGTGCCAGCAGTTTCCCCGGGACTCGACCCTACGAGCAATACTTC.

In its sample, this clonotype was seen a few times. J is TRBJ2-1 and V is TRBV29-1; 8 positions match TRBD2. V shed 6 bases and J 1 base; nucleotides not matched to a gene: 5. The CDR3 sequence is 14 residues long. Germline CDR1 is SQVTM and CDR2 is ANQGSEA. The CDR3 sequence: CSVVGLASYNEQFF. The CDR3 coding sequence is TGCAGCGTCGTAGGACTAGCATCCTACAATGAGCAGTTCTTC.

This clonotype has only one observation. The chain employs TRBV20-1 and TRBJ2-7, with D perhaps TRBD1 (5 bases). Germline CDR1 DFQATT, CDR2 SNEGSKA (reference sequence). The germline V and J ends were trimmed by 0 bases and 2 bases, with 17 bases remaining between them. This CDR3 has 16 residues. The DNA of the CDR3 is TGCAGTGCTAGAGATTTTAGGGGCAGTAGGACCTACGAGCAGTACTTC. Translating gives CSARDFRGSRTYEQYF.

This clonotype was counted only a few times. The gene calls are TRBV12-3 or TRBV12-4 and TRBJ1-2; perhaps TRBD1 as D (6 bases). The CDR3 spans 18 residues. Deletions cut 5 bases from V and 4 bases from J, with 26 bases between. CDR3 protein: CASSGSDRFGPGGYGYTF. CDR3 DNA: TGTGCCAGCAGTGGCTCTGACAGGTTCGGGCCTGGAGGCTATGGCTACACCTTC.

This clonotype was seen many times. J is TRBJ2-7 and V is TRBV29-1; D unresolved. Germline V lookup: CDR1 SQVTM, CDR2 ANQGSEA. The V gene lost 0 bases and the J gene lost 1 base, with 1 base spanning the gap. The CDR3 contains 11 residues. The CDR3 here is CSVEESYEQYF. In nucleotides, the CDR3 is TGCAGCGTTGAAGAGTCCTACGAGCAGTACTTC.

This sequence joins TRBV3-1 and TRBJ2-1; the D gene is possibly TRBD2 (6 bases). This CDR3 is built from 15 residues. Trimming removed 0 bases at V and 7 bases at J, with 13 bases between. CDR1 and CDR2 (germline): LGHDT, YNNKEL (reference sequence). The CDR3 is CASSQESGGQNEQFF. CDR3 DNA sequence: TGTGCCAGCAGCCAAGAGTCTGGAGGGCAAAATGAGCAGTTCTTC.

This clonotype was seen only a few times. The V and J genes are TRBV27 and TRBJ2-5, with D possibly being TRBD2 (5 bases). In germline, CDR1 is MNHEY, CDR2 SMNVEV (reference sequence). V dropped 7 bases and J dropped 7 bases, with 16 bases sitting between them. This CDR3 has 13 residues. The CDR3 DNA sequence: TGTGCCAGCAAAATTTTACTAGATGGGACCCAGTACTTC. Amino acid sequence: CASKILLDGTQYF.

On this clonotype itself: One end of the junction fails to match germline, which may point to a read error. The CDR3 region has the DNA TGTGCCAGCAGTTTCGAGGGGAGGAACAATGGGCAGTTCTTC. This sequence encodes CASSFEGRNNGQFF. The V gene is TRBV27, the J gene TRBJ2-5, with D possibly being TRBD2 (6 bases). The end of the DNA is better explained by TRBJ2-1, so the J call may be wrong. CDR3 length: 14 amino acids. CDR1 is MNHEY and CDR2 is SMNVEV in the germline V gene (reference sequence).